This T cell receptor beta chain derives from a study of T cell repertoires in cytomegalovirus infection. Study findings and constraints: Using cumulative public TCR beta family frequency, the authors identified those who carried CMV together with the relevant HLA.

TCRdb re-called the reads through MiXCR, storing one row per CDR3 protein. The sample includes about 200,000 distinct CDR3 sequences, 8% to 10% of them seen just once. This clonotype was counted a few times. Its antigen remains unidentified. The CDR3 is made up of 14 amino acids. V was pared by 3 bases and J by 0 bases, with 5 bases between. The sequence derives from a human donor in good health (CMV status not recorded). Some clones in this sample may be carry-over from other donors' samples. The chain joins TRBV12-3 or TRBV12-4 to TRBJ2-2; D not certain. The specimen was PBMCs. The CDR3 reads CASSFSPNTGELFF. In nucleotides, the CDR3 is TGTGCCAGCAGTTTCAGTCCGAACACCGGGGAGCTGTTTTTT.